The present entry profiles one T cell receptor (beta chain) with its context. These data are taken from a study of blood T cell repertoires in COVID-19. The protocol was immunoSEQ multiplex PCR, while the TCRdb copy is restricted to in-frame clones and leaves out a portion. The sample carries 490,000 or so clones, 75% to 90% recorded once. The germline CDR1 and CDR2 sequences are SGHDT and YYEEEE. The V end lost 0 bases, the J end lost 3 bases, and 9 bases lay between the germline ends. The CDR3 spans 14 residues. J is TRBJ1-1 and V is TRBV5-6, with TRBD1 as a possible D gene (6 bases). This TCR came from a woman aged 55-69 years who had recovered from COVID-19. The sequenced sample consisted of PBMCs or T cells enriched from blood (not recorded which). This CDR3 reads CASSLAGVDTEAFF. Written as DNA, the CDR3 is TGTGCCAGCAGCTTGGCAGGGGTGGACACTGAAGCTTTCTTT.